This T cell receptor beta chain was identified during a study of T cells in localized non-small cell lung cancer. The CDR3 has 17 amino acids. CDR1 is MNHEY, CDR2 SMNVEV, per germline (reference sequence). Trimming cost V 5 bases and J 0 bases; bases outside gene matches: 10. Profiling relied on immunoSEQ multiplex PCR, and the TCRdb table lists in-frame clones only, not all of them. Counted here are 100,000 or so clones, around 90% occurring once; the ten biggest clones make up approximately 4%. The TCR comes from a woman aged 40-69 years with stage II squamous cell lung carcinoma. The chain uses TRBV27 and TRBJ1-5; 7 bases match TRBD1. Here the sequenced sample was PBMCs, taken before any cancer treatment. CDR3 sequence reads: CASSGDRGTNSNQPQHF. DNA for the CDR3: TGTGCCAGCAGTGGGGACAGAGGGACCAATAGCAATCAGCCCCAGCATTTT.